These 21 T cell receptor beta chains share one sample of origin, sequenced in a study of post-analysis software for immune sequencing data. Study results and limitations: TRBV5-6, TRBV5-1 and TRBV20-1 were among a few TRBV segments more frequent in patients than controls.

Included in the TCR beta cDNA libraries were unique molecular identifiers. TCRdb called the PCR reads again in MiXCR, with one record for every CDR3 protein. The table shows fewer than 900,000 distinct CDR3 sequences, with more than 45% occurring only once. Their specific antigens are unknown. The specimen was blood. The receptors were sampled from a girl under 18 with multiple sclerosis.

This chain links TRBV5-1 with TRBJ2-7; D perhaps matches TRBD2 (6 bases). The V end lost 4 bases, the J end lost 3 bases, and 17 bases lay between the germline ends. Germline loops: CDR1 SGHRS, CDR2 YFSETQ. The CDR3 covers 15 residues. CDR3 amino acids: CASSLIMGGDYEQYF. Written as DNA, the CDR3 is TGCGCCAGCAGCCTGATTATGGGCGGGGACTACGAGCAGTACTTC.

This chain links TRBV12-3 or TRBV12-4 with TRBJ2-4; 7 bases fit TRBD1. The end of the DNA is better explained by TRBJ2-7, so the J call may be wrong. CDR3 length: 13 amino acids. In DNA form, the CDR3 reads TGTGCCAGCAATCAGGGGGTTTCCCACGAGCAGTACTTC. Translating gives CASNQGVSHEQYF.

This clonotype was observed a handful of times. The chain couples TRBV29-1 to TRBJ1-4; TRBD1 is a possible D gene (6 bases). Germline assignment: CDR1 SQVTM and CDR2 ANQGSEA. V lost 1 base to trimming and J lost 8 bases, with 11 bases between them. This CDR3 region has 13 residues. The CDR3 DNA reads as TGCAGCGTTGAAGTAGCCAGGGGCGAAAAACTGTTTTTT. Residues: CSVEVARGEKLFF. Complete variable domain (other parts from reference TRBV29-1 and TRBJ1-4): SAVISQKPSRDICQRGTSLTIQCQVDSQVTMMFWYRQQPGQSLTLIATANQGSEATYESGFVIDKFPISRPNLTFSTLTVSNMSPEDSSIYLCSVEVARGEKLFFGSGTQLSVL.

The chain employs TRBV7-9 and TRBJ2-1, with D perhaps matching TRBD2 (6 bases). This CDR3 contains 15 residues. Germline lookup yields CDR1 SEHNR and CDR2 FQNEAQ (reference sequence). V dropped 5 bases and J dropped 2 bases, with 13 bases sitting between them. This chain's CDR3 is CASSPREFTYNEQFF. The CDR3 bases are TGTGCCAGCAGCCCTCGGGAGTTCACCTACAATGAGCAGTTCTTC.

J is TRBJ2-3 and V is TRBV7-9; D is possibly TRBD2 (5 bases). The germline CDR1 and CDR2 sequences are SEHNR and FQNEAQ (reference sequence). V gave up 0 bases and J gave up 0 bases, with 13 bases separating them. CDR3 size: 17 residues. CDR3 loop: CASSLAGVLPSTDTQYF. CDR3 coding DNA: TGTGCCAGCAGCTTAGCGGGAGTTCTGCCCAGCACAGATACGCAGTATTTT.

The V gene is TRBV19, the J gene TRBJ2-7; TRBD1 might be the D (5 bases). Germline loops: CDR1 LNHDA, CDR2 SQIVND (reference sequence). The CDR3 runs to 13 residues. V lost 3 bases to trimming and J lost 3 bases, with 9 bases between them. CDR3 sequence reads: CASSMGRDYEQYF. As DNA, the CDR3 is TGTGCCAGTAGTATGGGCAGGGACTACGAGCAGTACTTC.

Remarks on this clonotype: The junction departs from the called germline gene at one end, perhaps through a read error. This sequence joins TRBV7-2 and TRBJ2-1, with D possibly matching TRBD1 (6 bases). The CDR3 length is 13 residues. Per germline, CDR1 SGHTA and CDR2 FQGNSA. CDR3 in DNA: TGTGCCAGTCTAGGGGGTTGGGGCAATGTGCAGTTCTTC. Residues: CASLGGWGNVQFF.

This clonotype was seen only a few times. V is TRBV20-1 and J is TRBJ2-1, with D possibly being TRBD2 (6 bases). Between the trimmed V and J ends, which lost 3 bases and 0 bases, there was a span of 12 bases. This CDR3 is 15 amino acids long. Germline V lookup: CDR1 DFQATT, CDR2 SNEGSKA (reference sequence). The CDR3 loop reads CSASPGSSSYNEQFF. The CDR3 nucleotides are TGCAGTGCTAGCCCCGGGAGTAGCTCCTACAATGAGCAGTTCTTC.

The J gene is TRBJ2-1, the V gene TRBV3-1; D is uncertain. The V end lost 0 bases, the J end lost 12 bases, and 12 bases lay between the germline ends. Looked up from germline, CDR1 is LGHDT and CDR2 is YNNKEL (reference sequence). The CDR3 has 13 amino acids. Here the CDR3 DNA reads TGTGCCAGCAGCCAAGAGTGGACGCAAGGGCAGTTCTTC. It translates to CASSQEWTQGQFF.

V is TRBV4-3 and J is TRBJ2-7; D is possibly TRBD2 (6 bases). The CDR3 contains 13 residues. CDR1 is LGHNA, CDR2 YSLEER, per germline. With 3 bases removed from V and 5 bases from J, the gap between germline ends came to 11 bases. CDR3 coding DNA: TGCGCCAGCAGCCACCTGGAGGGCGACGAGCAGTACTTC. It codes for CASSHLEGDEQYF.

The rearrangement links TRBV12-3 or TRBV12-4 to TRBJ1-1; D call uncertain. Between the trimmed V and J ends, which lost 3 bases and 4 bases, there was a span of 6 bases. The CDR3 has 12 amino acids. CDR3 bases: TGTGCCAGCAGTTTCCCAGGCACTGAAGCTTTCTTT. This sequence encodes CASSFPGTEAFF.

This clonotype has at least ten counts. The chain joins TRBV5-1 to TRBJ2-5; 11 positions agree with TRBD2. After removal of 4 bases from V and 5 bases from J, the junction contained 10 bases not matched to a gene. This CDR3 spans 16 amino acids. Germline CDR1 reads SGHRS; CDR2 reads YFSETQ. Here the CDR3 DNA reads TGCGCCAGCAGCCCGGGAACTAGCGGGAGAGGTGAGACCCAGTACTTC. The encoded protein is CASSPGTSGRGETQYF.

DNA of the CDR3: TGCAGTGCTAGAGATAGGGGGGGCGTAGAGACCCAGTACTTC. Amino acids: CSARDRGGVETQYF. V is TRBV20-1 and J is TRBJ2-5; D possibly corresponds to TRBD2 (7 bases). This CDR3 has 14 residues. Trimming left V 0 bases short and J 4 bases short, with 12 bases between. CDR1 and CDR2 (germline): DFQATT, SNEGSKA (reference sequence).

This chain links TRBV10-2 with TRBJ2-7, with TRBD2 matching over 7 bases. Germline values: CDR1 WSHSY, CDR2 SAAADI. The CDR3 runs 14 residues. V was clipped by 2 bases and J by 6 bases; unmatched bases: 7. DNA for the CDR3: TGCGCCAGCAGTGAGGGACTAGTGGGGAGCGAGCAGTACTTC. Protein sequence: CASSEGLVGSEQYF.

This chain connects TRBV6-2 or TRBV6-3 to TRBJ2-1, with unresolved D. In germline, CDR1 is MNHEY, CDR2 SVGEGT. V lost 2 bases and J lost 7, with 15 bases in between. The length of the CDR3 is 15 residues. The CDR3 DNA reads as TGTGCCAGCAGTTACATCAGTCAAGTTCGGAATGAGCAGTTCTTC. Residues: CASSYISQVRNEQFF.

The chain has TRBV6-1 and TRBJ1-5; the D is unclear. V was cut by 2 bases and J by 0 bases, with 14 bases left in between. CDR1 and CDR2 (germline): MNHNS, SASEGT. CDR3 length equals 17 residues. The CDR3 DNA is TGTGCCAGCAGTGAAATTGTAGGAGATTATAGCAATCAGCCCCAGCATTTT. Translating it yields CASSEIVGDYSNQPQHF.

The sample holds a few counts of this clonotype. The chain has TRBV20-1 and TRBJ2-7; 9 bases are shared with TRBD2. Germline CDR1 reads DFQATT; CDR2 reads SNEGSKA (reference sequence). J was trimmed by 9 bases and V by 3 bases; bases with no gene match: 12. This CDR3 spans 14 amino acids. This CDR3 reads CSASGLAGRPAQYF. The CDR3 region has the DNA TGCAGTGCTAGTGGGCTAGCGGGACGACCGGCGCAGTACTTC.

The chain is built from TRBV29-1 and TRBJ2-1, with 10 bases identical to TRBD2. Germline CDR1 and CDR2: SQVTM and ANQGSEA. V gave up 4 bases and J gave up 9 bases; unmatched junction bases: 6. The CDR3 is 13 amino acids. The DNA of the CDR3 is TGCAGCGTTGGGACTAGCGGAAGAAGTGAGCAGTTCTTC. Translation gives CSVGTSGRSEQFF.

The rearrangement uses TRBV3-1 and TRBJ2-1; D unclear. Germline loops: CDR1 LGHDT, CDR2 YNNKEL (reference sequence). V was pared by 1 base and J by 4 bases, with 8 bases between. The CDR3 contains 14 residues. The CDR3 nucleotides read TGTGCCAGCAGCCAAGGCATCCTTTACAATGAGCAGTTCTTC. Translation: CASSQGILYNEQFF.

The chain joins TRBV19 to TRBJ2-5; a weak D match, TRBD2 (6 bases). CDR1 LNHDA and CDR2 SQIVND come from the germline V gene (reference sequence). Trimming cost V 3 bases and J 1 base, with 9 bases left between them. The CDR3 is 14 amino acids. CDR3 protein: CASSIPGLQETQYF. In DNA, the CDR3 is TGTGCCAGTAGTATCCCGGGACTCCAAGAGACCCAGTACTTC.

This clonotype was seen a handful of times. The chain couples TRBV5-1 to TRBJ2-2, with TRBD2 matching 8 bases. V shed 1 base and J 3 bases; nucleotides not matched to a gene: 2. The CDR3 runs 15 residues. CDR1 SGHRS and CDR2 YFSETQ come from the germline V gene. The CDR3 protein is CASSLQAGDTGELFF. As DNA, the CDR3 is TGCGCCAGCAGCTTGCAAGCGGGAGACACCGGGGAGCTGTTTTTT.